The present TCR beta chain was sequenced within a study of metastatic and nonmetastatic thyroid tumors. Study results and caveats: Reported TCR beta diversity, measured in blood and tumor, was significantly higher for malignant thyroid tumors than for benign nodules.

Germline values: CDR1 SGHRS, CDR2 YFSETQ. The CDR3 runs 14 residues. Germline trimming cut 0 bases from V and 3 bases from J; bases unmatched to any gene: 1. Judged by abundance, this clone is medium-sized (0.01 to 0.1%). Its specificity is unknown. There were no patients who had received any treatment before thyroid surgery. With MiXCR, TCRdb called clones anew from the PCR reads. The repertoire holds 10,000 to 15,000 clones, with 12% as singletons. The source is a female donor with papillary thyroid cancer or a benign thyroid nodule (not recorded which). Some clones in this sample may be carry-over from other donors' samples. This chain links TRBV5-1 with TRBJ1-2; 8 positions match TRBD1. Sample: blood. The CDR3 region is CASSLEGQDYGYTF. CDR3 in DNA: TGCGCCAGCAGCTTGGAGGGACAGGACTATGGCTACACCTTC.